The 20 T cell receptor beta chains reported below all come from one sample, sequenced in a study of cytomegalovirus exposure and HLA in healthy donors. The PCR used 60 Vbeta and 13 Jbeta primers. The table came from immunoSEQ multiplex PCR; TCRdb's copy has only in-frame clones and leaves some out. The repertoire holds tens of thousands of clones, over 60% seen once, with around 25% in the top ten. Input material: PBMCs. The receptor source for this set is a man in his forties or fifties in good health and CMV-seropositive.

The chain carries TRBV4-3 and TRBJ1-4, with a possible D match to TRBD1 (6 bases). Germline CDR1 is LGHNA and CDR2 is YSLEER. V shed 0 bases and J shed 8 bases, with 16 bases lying between them. The CDR3 totals 16 residues. The CDR3 reads CASSQENAQGSEKLFF. In DNA form, the CDR3 reads TGCGCCAGCAGCCAAGAGAATGCACAGGGTAGCGAAAAACTGTTTTTT.

The V and J genes are TRBV2 and TRBJ2-3; the match to TRBD2 covers 9 bases. The trim removed 4 bases at V and 0 bases at J, leaving 11 bases unmatched. This CDR3 has 18 residues. Per the germline V gene, CDR1 is SNHLY and CDR2 is FYNNEI. In DNA, the CDR3 is TGTGCCAGCAGTGTTAGAGGCGGGAGGGCCGGGAGCACAGATACGCAGTATTTT. Protein product: CASSVRGGRAGSTDTQYF.

This chain joins TRBV5-1 and TRBJ2-7, with D possibly being TRBD2 (7 bases). Germline V gene sequence: CDR1 SGHRS, CDR2 YFSETQ. V was pared by 0 bases and J by 3 bases, with 10 bases between. This CDR3 has 14 residues. CDR3 region: CASSLEGGNYEQYF. The CDR3 bases are TGCGCCAGCAGCTTGGAGGGGGGGAACTACGAGCAGTACTTC.

This clone occurred a few times. The chain combines TRBV5-1 with TRBJ2-5; the match to TRBD1 covers 7 bases. The germline V gene has CDR1 SGHRS and CDR2 YFSETQ. With V trimmed by 2 bases and J by 2 bases, 3 bases remained unmatched. The CDR3 runs to 14 residues. The CDR3 spells CASSLGDSQETQYF. The CDR3 DNA reads TGCGCCAGCAGCTTAGGGGACAGTCAAGAGACCCAGTACTTC.

V usage is TRBV9 and J usage is TRBJ1-2; TRBD1 is a possible D gene (5 bases). Deletions cut 0 bases from V and 2 bases from J, with 11 bases between. Germline CDR1 is SGDLS and CDR2 is YYNGEE. This CDR3 is built from 15 residues. Here the CDR3 DNA reads TGTGCCAGCAGCGTAGGAGCAGGGCCCAACTATGGCTACACCTTC. Its translation is CASSVGAGPNYGYTF.

The V call is TRBV4-3, the J call TRBJ2-3; D is undetermined. The V and J ends lost 0 bases and 6 bases respectively, with 7 bases between them. CDR1 is LGHNA and CDR2 is YSLEER in the germline V gene. CDR3 length: 13 amino acids. The CDR3 sequence is CASSQDLPDTQYF. The CDR3 DNA follows: TGCGCCAGCAGCCAAGACCTCCCGGATACGCAGTATTTT.

The rearrangement joins TRBV7-2 to TRBJ2-1; TRBD1 matches 9 bases. The germline V gene encodes CDR1 SGHTA and CDR2 FQGNSA. V lost 5 bases to trimming and J lost 15 bases; unmatched junction nucleotides: 8. The CDR3 sequence is 12 residues long. This CDR3 reads CASSIGTGLRFF. The CDR3 DNA is TGTGCCAGCAGCATCGGGACAGGGCTTCGGTTCTTC.

There are a few counts of this clone. The V call is TRBV5-6, the J call TRBJ1-1; perhaps TRBD1 as D (6 bases). CDR1 is SGHDT, CDR2 YYEEEE, per germline. Deletions cut 4 bases from V and 8 bases from J, with 18 bases between. The length of the CDR3 is 14 residues. The CDR3 nucleotides are TGTGCCAGCAGCGGATCTGGGACATCCAGGGAAGCTTTCTTT. Protein sequence: CASSGSGTSREAFF.

This chain connects TRBV19 to TRBJ2-7; D is unclear. Germline V gene sequence: CDR1 LNHDA, CDR2 SQIVND (reference sequence). V was cut by 5 bases and J by 3 bases, with 11 bases left in between. This CDR3 contains 13 residues. CDR3 sequence reads: CASSYSINYEQYF. DNA of the CDR3: TGTGCCAGTAGTTACAGTATAAACTACGAGCAGTACTTC. Full variable domain (outside the CDR3, taken from reference TRBV19 and TRBJ2-7): DGGITQSPKYLFRKEGQNVTLSCEQNLNHDAMYWYRQDPGQGLRLIYYSQIVNDFQKGDIAEGYSVSREKKESFPLTVTSAQKNPTAFYLCASSYSINYEQYFGPGTRLTVT.

V gene TRBV29-1 combines with J gene TRBJ2-7; weak D call: TRBD1 (6 bases). Trimming cost V 0 bases and J 3 bases, with 12 bases left between them. The CDR3 extends over 14 amino acids. Germline CDR1 and CDR2: SQVTM and ANQGSEA. Here the CDR3 reads CSVEDTGQGYEQYF. The DNA of the CDR3 is TGCAGCGTTGAAGATACAGGGCAGGGCTACGAGCAGTACTTC.

V usage is TRBV7-2 and J usage is TRBJ1-1; D uncertain. V was trimmed by 5 bases and J by 5 bases, leaving 12 bases between them. The CDR3 covers 13 residues. Germline CDR1 SGHTA, CDR2 FQGNSA. As DNA, the CDR3 is TGTGCCAGCAGCCCCACTATTAGGACTGAAGCTTTCTTT. Translated: CASSPTIRTEAFF.

This clone was seen only once. J is TRBJ2-6 and V is TRBV7-9; D is uncertain. CDR1 is SEHNR, CDR2 FQNEAQ, per germline (reference sequence). CDR3 size: 15 residues. Trimming cost V 5 bases and J 0 bases, with 8 bases left between them. The DNA of the CDR3 is TGTGCCAGCAGCCCCCCCGGCTCTGGGGCCAACGTCCTGACTTTC. Protein product: CASSPPGSGANVLTF.

The chain has TRBV29-1 and TRBJ2-7; 8 bases are shared with TRBD2. Unmatched junction bases numbered 13, after V lost 5 bases and J lost 4 bases. The CDR3 extends over 15 amino acids. Germline lookup yields CDR1 SQVTM and CDR2 ANQGSEA. CDR3 region: CSVSGTRTTPYEQYF. DNA of the CDR3: TGCAGCGTTTCCGGGACTAGGACGACCCCATACGAGCAGTACTTC.

This chain uses TRBV10-3 with TRBJ2-1; TRBD2 aligns across 14 bases. This CDR3 is built from 17 residues. The junction had 6 bases not matched to a gene; V was cut back by 8 bases and J by 0 bases. Germline V gene sequence: CDR1 ENHRY, CDR2 SYGVKD. In DNA, the CDR3 is TGTGCCATCCTAGGGACTAGCGGGGGCCCCTCCTACAATGAGCAGTTCTTC. Amino acids: CAILGTSGGPSYNEQFF.

The chain links TRBV5-4 to TRBJ1-1; possibly TRBD1 for D (5 bases). The CDR3 consists of 16 residues. Germline assignment: CDR1 SGHNT and CDR2 YYREEE (reference sequence). V lost 1 base and J 1 base, leaving 14 bases between the germline ends. CDR3 DNA sequence: TGTGCCAGCAGCTTGCCCGCCCTGGGGCAGAACACTGAAGCTTTCTTT. Protein sequence: CASSLPALGQNTEAFF.

The V and J genes are TRBV6-5 and TRBJ2-1; no clear D. The CDR3 runs 13 residues. The germline CDR1 and CDR2 sequences are MNHEY and SVGAGI. Trimming took off 4 bases at V and 5 bases at J, with 9 bases between the two ends. The DNA for the CDR3 is TGTGCCAGCAGTTCCTTTTCCGACAATGAGCAGTTCTTC. This codes for CASSSFSDNEQFF.

The chain recombines TRBV5-1 with TRBJ2-3; TRBD1 is a possible D gene (5 bases). With 5 bases removed from V and 5 bases from J, the gap between germline ends came to 18 bases. CDR1 is SGHRS and CDR2 is YFSETQ in the germline V gene. There are 15 residues in the CDR3. The chain's CDR3 is CASSELWLRVDTQYF. DNA for the CDR3: TGCGCCAGCAGTGAATTGTGGCTCAGGGTAGATACGCAGTATTTT.

The V gene is TRBV14, the J gene TRBJ1-1, with 9 positions matching TRBD1. The CDR3 is 15 residues long. Unmatched junction bases numbered 8, after V lost 5 bases and J lost 4 bases. Looked up from germline, CDR1 is SGHDN and CDR2 is FVKESK. The CDR3 here is CASSVLQGAVTEAFF. DNA for the CDR3: TGTGCCAGCAGCGTACTACAGGGGGCAGTCACTGAAGCTTTCTTT. Filled out from reference TRBV14 and TRBJ1-1, the complete variable domain reads EAGVTQFPSHSVIEKGQTVTLRCDPISGHDNLYWYRRVMGKEIKFLLHFVKESKQDESGMPNNRFLAERTGGTYSTLKVQPAELEDSGVYFCASSVLQGAVTEAFFGQGTRLTVV.

This clone has a single count. V gene TRBV30 combines with J gene TRBJ1-4; D unresolved. The CDR3 extends over 12 amino acids. Looked up from germline, CDR1 is GTSNPN and CDR2 is SVGIG (reference sequence). Between the trimmed V and J ends, which lost 6 bases and 5 bases, there was a span of 10 bases. The CDR3 sequence is CACVYGNEKLFF. The CDR3 DNA reads as TGTGCCTGTGTGTACGGGAATGAAAAACTGTTTTTT.

CDR3 in amino acids: CGAEGAKTEKLFF. The CDR3 nucleotides are TGTGGAGCCGAGGGGGCTAAAACTGAAAAACTGTTTTTT. J is TRBJ1-4 and V is TRBV28, with 7 nucleotides matching TRBD1. CDR1 MDHEN and CDR2 SYDVKM come from the germline V gene. The CDR3 totals 13 residues.